These 24 T cell receptor beta chains originate from one sample sequenced in a study of T-cell memory formation after mild COVID-19. TCRdb independently ran MiXCR on the 5' RACE reads; one entry per CDR3 protein. The sample lists roughly 580,000 distinct CDR3 sequences, about a sixth occurring once. Specimen: PBMCs or a T cell subset sorted from them (not recorded which). The receptor set was obtained from an adult woman who had mild COVID-19 (a few samples of this study predate the infection). Cell type and time point are not known.

The sample holds a few counts of this clonotype. J is TRBJ2-1 and V is TRBV15; D remains unclear. CDR1 LNHNV and CDR2 YYDKDF come from the germline V gene (reference sequence). Trimming cost V 0 bases and J 6 bases, with 6 bases left between them. The CDR3 is made up of 13 amino acids. For the CDR3, the DNA is TGTGCCACCAGCAGAGACCGACGCAATGAGCAGTTCTTC. Residues: CATSRDRRNEQFF.

This clonotype was detected only a few times. This chain uses TRBV15 with TRBJ2-7; TRBD2 aligns across 7 bases. Per the germline V gene, CDR1 is LNHNV and CDR2 is YYDKDF (reference sequence). After removal of 5 bases from V and 1 base from J, the junction contained 5 bases not matched to a gene. This CDR3 comprises 14 residues. The CDR3 nucleotides read TGTGCCACCAGCTCCCGGGGGGATTCCTACGAGCAGTACTTC. Encoded protein: CATSSRGDSYEQYF.

This chain joins TRBV15 and TRBJ1-3; TRBD1 might be the D (5 bases). This CDR3 comprises 15 residues. Trimming cost V 1 base and J 2 bases, with 9 bases left between them. Germline V gene lookup returns CDR1 LNHNV and CDR2 YYDKDF (reference sequence). The CDR3 sequence: CATSRVTGPGNTIYF. CDR3 in DNA: TGTGCCACCAGCAGAGTAACGGGGCCTGGAAACACCATATATTTT.

This sequence joins TRBV7-9 and TRBJ2-7; no clear D. Per the germline V gene, CDR1 is SEHNR and CDR2 is FQNEAQ (reference sequence). V gave up 5 bases and J gave up 0 bases, with 11 bases separating them. The CDR3 loop spans 14 amino acids. CDR3 residues: CASSRDVSSYEQYF. CDR3 DNA sequence: TGTGCCAGCAGCCGCGATGTGAGCTCCTACGAGCAGTACTTC.

This clonotype was seen a handful of times. V and J are TRBV4-1 and TRBJ1-2; 8 bases agree with TRBD1. This CDR3 comprises 18 residues. Looked up from germline, CDR1 is MGHRA and CDR2 is YSYEKL. Trimming took 6 bases from V and 3 from J; bases not matched to a gene: 18. This chain's CDR3 is CASSPSSPGTGLYYGYTF. The CDR3 coding sequence is TGCGCCAGCAGTCCTAGCTCTCCCGGGACAGGTCTATACTATGGCTACACCTTC.

The gene calls are TRBV7-7 and TRBJ2-5; a possible D gene is TRBD2 (7 bases). CDR1 is SSHAT, CDR2 FNYEAQ, per germline (reference sequence). V gave up 4 bases and J gave up 5 bases, with 17 bases separating them. This CDR3 is built from 15 residues. CDR3 sequence: CASSSGGRAGETQYF. CDR3 DNA sequence: TGTGCCAGCAGCTCCGGGGGGCGGGCCGGGGAGACCCAGTACTTC.

This clonotype was seen more than once but under ten times. This rearrangement joins TRBV15 to TRBJ2-6; tentatively, D is TRBD1 (6 bases). With 2 bases removed from V and 0 bases from J, the gap between germline ends came to 11 bases. Germline V gene sequence: CDR1 LNHNV, CDR2 YYDKDF (reference sequence). The CDR3 spans 17 residues. The CDR3 sequence is CATSRPDSNSGANVLTF. The CDR3 DNA follows: TGTGCCACCAGCAGACCGGACAGCAACTCTGGGGCCAACGTCCTGACTTTC.

The chain recombines TRBV6-1 with TRBJ2-3; D remains ambiguous. Between the trimmed V and J ends, which lost 10 bases and 2 bases, there was a span of 13 bases. The CDR3 runs 13 residues. Per germline, CDR1 MNHNS and CDR2 SASEGT. CDR3 amino acids: CATLDPSTDTQYF. The DNA for the CDR3 is TGTGCCACCCTTGACCCATCCACAGATACGCAGTATTTT.

This clonotype has at least ten counts. This chain joins TRBV7-2 and TRBJ2-3; D not resolved. This CDR3 region has 14 residues. The V end lost 1 base, the J end lost 1 base, and 6 bases lay between the germline ends. Germline assignment: CDR1 SGHTA and CDR2 FQGNSA. The CDR3 region has the DNA TGTGCCAGCAGCTTAGACGTGGGCACAGATACGCAGTATTTT. Translating gives CASSLDVGTDTQYF.

The gene calls are TRBV3-1 and TRBJ2-7; a possible D gene is TRBD1 (5 bases). CDR3 length: 14 amino acids. Germline loops: CDR1 LGHDT, CDR2 YNNKEL (reference sequence). Trimming stripped 2 bases from V and 6 bases from J, with 14 bases between. The chain's CDR3 is CASSQKSGFSEQYF. CDR3 coding DNA: TGTGCCAGCAGCCAAAAGTCAGGGTTCAGCGAGCAGTACTTC.

The V and J genes are TRBV24-1 and TRBJ1-5; no firm D call. Trimming took 7 bases from V and 0 from J, leaving 6 bases between them. The CDR3 runs 13 residues. The germline CDR1 and CDR2 sequences are KGHDR and SFDVKD. CDR3 nucleotides: TGTGCCACCAGGGCCAGTAGCAATCAGCCCCAGCATTTT. Its translation: CATRASSNQPQHF.

About this clonotype itself: Being one base from a much bigger clone, this may be a read error. The chain is built from TRBV5-1 and TRBJ2-7, with 8 positions matching TRBD1. The CDR3 covers 12 residues. CDR1 and CDR2 (germline): SGHRS, YFSETQ. Trimming at V came to 7 bases and at J to 8 bases, leaving 8 bases not matched to a gene. The CDR3 DNA reads TGCGCCAGCCGGACAGGGTCCGCCAAGCAGTACTTC. Protein sequence: CASRTGSAKQYF.

Only a few counts were recorded for this clonotype. The CDR3 protein is CSVENLFTQYF. CDR3 nucleotide sequence: TGCAGCGTAGAGAACTTGTTTACGCAGTATTTT. The J gene is TRBJ2-3, the V gene TRBV29-1; D ambiguous. In germline, CDR1 is SQVTM, CDR2 ANQGSEA. The CDR3 is made up of 11 amino acids. Deletions cut 6 bases from V and 8 bases from J, with 12 bases between.

This chain connects TRBV24-1 to TRBJ2-2; D gene uncertain. This CDR3 has 12 amino acids. CDR1 is KGHDR and CDR2 is SFDVKD in the germline V gene. V shed 7 bases and J shed 5 bases, with 7 bases lying between them. The CDR3 DNA reads TGTGCCACCAGATCCGTAACCGGGGAGCTGTTTTTT. This translates into CATRSVTGELFF.

This clonotype showed up just a few times. V is TRBV7-6 and J is TRBJ1-6; 7 nucleotides match TRBD1. The CDR3 totals 14 residues. J lost 9 bases, V lost 2 bases, and 4 bases had no gene match. Germline assignment: CDR1 SGHVS and CDR2 FNYEAQ. The CDR3 DNA is TGTGCCAGCAGCTTACGAGCAGGGGGTTCACCCCTCCACTTT. Protein: CASSLRAGGSPLHF. Supplemented by reference TRBV7-6 and TRBJ1-6, the full variable domain reads GAGVSQSPRYKVTKRGQDVALRCDPISGHVSLYWYRQALGQGPEFLTYFNYEAQQDKSGLPNDRFSAERPEGSISTLTIQRTEQRDSAMYRCASSLRAGGSPLHFGNGTRLTVT.

This clonotype was observed at least ten times. V is TRBV5-1 and J is TRBJ2-5, with D perhaps TRBD1 (6 bases). The CDR3 consists of 14 residues. The germline gives CDR1 SGHRS, CDR2 YFSETQ. V gave up 3 bases and J gave up 5 bases, with 14 bases separating them. The CDR3 bases are TGCGCCAGCAGCTCGGGACACCAGCGTGAGACCCAGTACTTC. Residues: CASSSGHQRETQYF.

This clonotype was counted only a few times. The CDR3 sequence: CASSVSQGSGNIQYF. In DNA, the CDR3 is TGTGCCAGCAGCGTATCACAGGGTTCGGGAAACATTCAGTACTTC. The J gene is TRBJ2-4, the V gene TRBV9, with a tentative D call TRBD1 (6 bases). CDR3 length: 15 amino acids. The V end was cut by 1 base, the J end by 6 bases, with 14 bases between. Germline V gives CDR1 SGDLS, CDR2 YYNGEE.

The chain uses TRBV12-3 or TRBV12-4 and TRBJ2-3; D is perhaps TRBD1 or TRBD2 (7 bases each). V was trimmed by 4 bases and J by 1 base, leaving 15 bases between them. The CDR3 runs to 16 residues. Here the CDR3 reads CASSSYAGGGTDTQYF. The CDR3 DNA reads TGTGCCAGCAGTTCATATGCAGGGGGGGGCACAGATACGCAGTATTTT.

The genes are TRBV7-9 and TRBJ2-7; 10 nucleotides agree with TRBD1. The CDR3 contains 16 residues. J lost 5 bases, V lost 6 bases, and 13 bases had no gene match. From germline, CDR1 is SEHNR and CDR2 FQNEAQ (reference sequence). Here the CDR3 reads CASSYPGTGDQDEQYF. CDR3 DNA sequence: TGTGCCAGCAGTTATCCCGGGACAGGGGATCAGGACGAGCAGTACTTC.

This chain connects TRBV29-1 to TRBJ2-7; TRBD1 agrees at 7 bases. This CDR3 is built from 14 residues. The germline V gene encodes CDR1 SQVTM and CDR2 ANQGSEA. Trimming at V came to 5 bases and at J to 0 bases, leaving 7 bases not matched to a gene. The CDR3 coding sequence is TGCAGCGTTAAACCAGGGGGAAGCTCCTACGAGCAGTACTTC. Translating gives CSVKPGGSSYEQYF.

The V gene is TRBV16, the J gene TRBJ2-1, with no clear D. This CDR3 is 14 amino acids long. CDR1 and CDR2 (germline): KGHSY, FQNENV. Trimming shortened V by 4 bases and J by 7 bases, and 14 bases separated the two germline ends. CDR3 amino acids: CASSRRAVGNEQFF. In DNA, the CDR3 is TGTGCCAGCAGCCGTCGGGCGGTTGGGAATGAGCAGTTCTTC.

This clonotype was recorded a few times. The V and J genes are TRBV5-1 and TRBJ1-6; 8 bases agree with TRBD1. Germline CDR1 and CDR2: SGHRS and YFSETQ. The CDR3 is made up of 15 amino acids. The V gene end was trimmed by 3 bases and the J gene end by 8 bases; junction bases not matched to a gene: 7. The CDR3 spells CASSSRTGRDSPLHF. The CDR3 DNA reads as TGCGCCAGCAGCTCCCGGACAGGGAGGGATTCACCCCTCCACTTT.

This clonotype was seen only a few times. V is TRBV6-2 or TRBV6-3 and J is TRBJ2-7; D may be TRBD2 (5 bases). The CDR3 contains 12 residues. Germline V gene lookup returns CDR1 MNHEY and CDR2 SVGEGT. V shed 6 bases and J shed 7 bases, with 13 bases lying between them. The CDR3 spells CASRRRSEEQYF. The CDR3 nucleotides are TGTGCCAGCAGGAGGAGGTCGGAAGAGCAGTACTTC.

This clonotype was seen a handful of times. This sequence joins TRBV18 and TRBJ1-1, with D unclear. This CDR3 is built from 13 residues. Trimming stripped 1 base from V and 3 bases from J, with 6 bases between. The germline V gene has CDR1 KGHSH and CDR2 LQKENI. CDR3 bases: TGTGCCAGCTCACCACTAAGGGACACTGAAGCTTTCTTT. Its translation is CASSPLRDTEAFF.